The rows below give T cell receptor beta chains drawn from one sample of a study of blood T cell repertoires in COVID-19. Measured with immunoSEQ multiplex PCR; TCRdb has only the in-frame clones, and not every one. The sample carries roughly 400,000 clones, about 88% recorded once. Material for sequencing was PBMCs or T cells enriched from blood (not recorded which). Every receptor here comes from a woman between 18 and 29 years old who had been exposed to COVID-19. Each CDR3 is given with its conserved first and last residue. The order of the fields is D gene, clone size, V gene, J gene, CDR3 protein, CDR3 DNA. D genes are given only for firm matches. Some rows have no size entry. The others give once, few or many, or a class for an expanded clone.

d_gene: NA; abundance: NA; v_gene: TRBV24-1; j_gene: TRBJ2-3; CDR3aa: CATSDPRSSTDTQYF; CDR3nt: TGTGCCACCAGTGACCCTAGGAGTAGCACAGATACGCAGTATTTT
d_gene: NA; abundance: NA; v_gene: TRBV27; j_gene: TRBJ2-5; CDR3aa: CASSFRILGAQYF; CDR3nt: TGTGCCAGCAGTTTTAGAATCCTCGGGGCCCAGTACTTC
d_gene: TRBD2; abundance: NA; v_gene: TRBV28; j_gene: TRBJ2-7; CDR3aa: CASSYSGSGGHEQYF; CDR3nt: TGTGCCAGCAGCTATTCAGGGAGCGGGGGCCACGAGCAGTACTTC
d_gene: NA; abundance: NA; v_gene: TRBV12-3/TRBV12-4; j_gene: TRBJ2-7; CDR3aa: CASSFFSYEQYF; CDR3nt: TGTGCCAGCAGTTTCTTTTCCTACGAGCAGTACTTC
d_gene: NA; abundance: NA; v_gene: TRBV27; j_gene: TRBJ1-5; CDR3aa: CASSPISGVSNQPQHF; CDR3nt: TGTGCCAGCAGCCCCATATCAGGGGTTAGCAATCAGCCCCAGCATTTT
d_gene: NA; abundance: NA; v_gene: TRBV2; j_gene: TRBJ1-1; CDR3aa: CASSDWLQGLSAFF; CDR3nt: TGTGCCAGCAGTGACTGGCTGCAGGGGTTATCGGCTTTCTTT
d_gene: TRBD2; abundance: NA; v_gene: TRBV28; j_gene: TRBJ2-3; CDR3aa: CASSLGWTSGGARDTQYF; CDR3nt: TGTGCCAGCAGCCTTGGGTGGACTAGCGGGGGGGCGCGAGATACGCAGTATTTT
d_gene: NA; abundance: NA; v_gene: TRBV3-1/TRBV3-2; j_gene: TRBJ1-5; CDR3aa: CASSRLNQPQHF; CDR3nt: TGTGCCAGCAGCCGTCTCAATCAGCCCCAGCATTTT
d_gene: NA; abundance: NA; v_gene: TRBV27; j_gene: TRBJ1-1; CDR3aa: CASSLTGTEAFF; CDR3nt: TGTGCCAGCAGTTTAACGGGCACTGAAGCTTTCTTT
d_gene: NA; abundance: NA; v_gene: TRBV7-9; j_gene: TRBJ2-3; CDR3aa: CASSISNRGGVTQYF; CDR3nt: TGTGCCAGCAGCATCTCAAATAGGGGGGGCGTTACGCAGTATTTT
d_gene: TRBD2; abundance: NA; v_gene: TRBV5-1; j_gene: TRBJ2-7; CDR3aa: CASSLVVAGNYEQYF; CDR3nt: TGCGCCAGCAGCTTGGTGGTAGCGGGGAACTACGAGCAGTACTTC
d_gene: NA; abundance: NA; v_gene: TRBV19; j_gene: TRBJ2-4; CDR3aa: CASSHGRLYPNIQYF; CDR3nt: TGTGCCAGTAGTCATGGGCGCCTCTATCCGAACATTCAGTACTTC
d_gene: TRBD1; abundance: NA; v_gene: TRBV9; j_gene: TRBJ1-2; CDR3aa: CASSPGTAYGYTF; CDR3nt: TGTGCCAGCAGCCCCGGGACAGCCTATGGCTACACCTTC
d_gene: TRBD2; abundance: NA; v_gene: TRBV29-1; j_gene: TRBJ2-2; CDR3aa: CSVATGTSGTGELFF; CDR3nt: TGCAGCGTTGCCACGGGGACTAGCGGTACCGGGGAGCTGTTTTTT
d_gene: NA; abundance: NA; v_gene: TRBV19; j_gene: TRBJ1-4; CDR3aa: CASSIFSTTNEKLFF; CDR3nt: TGTGCCAGTAGTATATTCAGTACAACTAATGAAAAACTGTTTTTT
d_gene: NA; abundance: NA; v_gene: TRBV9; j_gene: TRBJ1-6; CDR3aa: CASSVGAGEGNSPLHF; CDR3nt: TGTGCCAGCAGCGTTGGAGCAGGGGAGGGTAATTCACCCCTCCACTTT
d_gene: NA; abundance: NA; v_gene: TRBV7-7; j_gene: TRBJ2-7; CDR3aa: CASSLNPGVGNEQYF; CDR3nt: TGTGCTAGCAGCTTAAATCCAGGGGTTGGGAACGAGCAGTACTTC
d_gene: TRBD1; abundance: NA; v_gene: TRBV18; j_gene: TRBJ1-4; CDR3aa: CASSPGTGGIATNEKLFF; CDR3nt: TGTGCCAGCTCACCGGGGACAGGGGGGATAGCAACTAATGAAAAACTGTTTTTT
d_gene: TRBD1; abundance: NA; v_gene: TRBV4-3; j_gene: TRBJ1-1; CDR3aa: CASSHAGGQGDTEAFF; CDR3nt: TGCGCCAGCAGCCACGCAGGGGGACAGGGGGACACTGAAGCTTTCTTT
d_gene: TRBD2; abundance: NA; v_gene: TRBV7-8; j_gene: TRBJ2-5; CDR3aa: CASSLGPAGGQETQYF; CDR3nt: TGTGCCAGCAGCTTAGGTCCAGCGGGGGGGCAGGAGACCCAGTACTTC
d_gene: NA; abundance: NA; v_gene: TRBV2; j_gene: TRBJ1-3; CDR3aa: CASSERRVTARPSGNTIYF; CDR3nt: TGTGCCAGCAGTGAGCGGCGGGTAACAGCCCGTCCATCTGGAAACACCATATATTTT
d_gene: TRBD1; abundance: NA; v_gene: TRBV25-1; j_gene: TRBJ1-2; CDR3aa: CASSARQGGSYGYTF; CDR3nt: TGTGCCAGCAGTGCCCGACAGGGTGGGTCGTATGGCTACACCTTC
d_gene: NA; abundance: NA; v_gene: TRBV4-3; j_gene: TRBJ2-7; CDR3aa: CASSQGGYSYEQYF; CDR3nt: TGCGCCAGCAGCCAGGGGGGTTACTCCTACGAGCAGTACTTC
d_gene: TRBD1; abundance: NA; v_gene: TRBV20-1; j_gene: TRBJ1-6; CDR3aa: CSASRLGQGYNSPLHF; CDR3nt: TGCAGTGCTAGTAGGTTGGGACAGGGATATAATTCACCCCTCCACTTT
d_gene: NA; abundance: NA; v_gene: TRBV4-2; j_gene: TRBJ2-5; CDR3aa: CASSPRQGETQYF; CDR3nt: TGTGCCAGCAGCCCCCGCCAGGGGGAGACCCAGTACTTC
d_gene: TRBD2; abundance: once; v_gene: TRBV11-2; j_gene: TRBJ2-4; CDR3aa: CASSPRSVGGINIQYF; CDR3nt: TGTGCCAGCAGCCCCCGATCCGTGGGAGGGATAAACATTCAGTACTTC
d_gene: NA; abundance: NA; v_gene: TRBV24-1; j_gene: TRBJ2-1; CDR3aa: CATSDRGKGEQFF; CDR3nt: TGTGCCACCAGTGATAGGGGGAAGGGTGAGCAGTTCTTC
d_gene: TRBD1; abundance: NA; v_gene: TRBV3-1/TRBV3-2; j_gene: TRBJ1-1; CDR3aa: CASSQWRGPSGLAFF; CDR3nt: TGTGCCAGCAGCCAATGGAGGGGGCCTAGTGGATTAGCTTTCTTT
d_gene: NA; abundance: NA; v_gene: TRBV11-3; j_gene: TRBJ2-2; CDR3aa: CASSLDGFTGELFF; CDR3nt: TGTGCCAGCAGCTTAGACGGTTTCACCGGGGAGCTGTTTTTT
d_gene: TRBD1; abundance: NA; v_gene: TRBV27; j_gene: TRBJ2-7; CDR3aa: CASSLGQGVAYEQYF; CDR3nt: TGTGCCAGCAGTTTAGGACAGGGAGTTGCCTACGAGCAGTACTTC
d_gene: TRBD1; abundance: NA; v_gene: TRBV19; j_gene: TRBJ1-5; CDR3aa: CASSVGTGYQPQHF; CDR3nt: TGTGCCAGTAGTGTCGGGACAGGGTATCAGCCCCAGCATTTT
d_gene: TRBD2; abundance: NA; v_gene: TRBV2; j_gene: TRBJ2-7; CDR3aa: CASSIAGLSYEQYF; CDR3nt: TGTGCCAGCAGTATAGCGGGGTTATCCTACGAGCAGTACTTC
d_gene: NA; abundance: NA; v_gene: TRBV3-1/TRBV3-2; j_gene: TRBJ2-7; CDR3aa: CASSQPLGLGGGSYEQYF; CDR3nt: TGTGCCAGCAGCCAACCCCTGGGCTTGGGGGGAGGCTCCTACGAGCAGTACTTC
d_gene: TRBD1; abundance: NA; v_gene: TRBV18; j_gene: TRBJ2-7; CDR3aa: CASSSGTGTTYEQYF; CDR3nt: TGTGCCAGCTCATCCGGGACAGGGACAACCTACGAGCAGTACTTC
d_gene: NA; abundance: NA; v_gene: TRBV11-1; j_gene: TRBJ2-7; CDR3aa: CASSLGGTQSYEQYF; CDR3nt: TGTGCCAGCAGCTTAGGAGGGACACAATCCTACGAGCAGTACTTC
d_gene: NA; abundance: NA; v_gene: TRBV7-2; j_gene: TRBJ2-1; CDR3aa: CASSLVQGRYNEQFF; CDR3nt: TGTGCCAGCAGCTTAGTGCAGGGTAGGTACAATGAGCAGTTCTTC
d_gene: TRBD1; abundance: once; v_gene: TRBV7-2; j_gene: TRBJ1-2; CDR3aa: CASSVAGQGRANYGYTF; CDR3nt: TGTGCCAGCAGCGTAGCAGGACAGGGCCGCGCTAACTATGGCTACACCTTC
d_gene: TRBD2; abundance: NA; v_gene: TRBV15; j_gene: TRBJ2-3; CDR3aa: CATSSPTSGAPGTDTQYF; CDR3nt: TGTGCCACCAGCAGCCCGACTAGCGGGGCTCCTGGCACAGATACGCAGTATTTT
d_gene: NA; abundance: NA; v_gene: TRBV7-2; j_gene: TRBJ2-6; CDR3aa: CASSSREVSLLGANVLTF; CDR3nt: TGTGCCAGCAGCTCCAGGGAGGTCTCTCTCTTGGGGGCCAACGTCCTGACTTTC
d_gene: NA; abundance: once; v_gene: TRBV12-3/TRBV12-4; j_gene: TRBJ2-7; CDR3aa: CASSYRSYEQYF; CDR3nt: TGTGCCAGCAGTTACAGGTCCTACGAGCAGTACTTC
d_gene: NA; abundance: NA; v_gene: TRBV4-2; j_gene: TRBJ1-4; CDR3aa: CASSQDLIGGQGEKLFF; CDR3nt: TGTGCCAGCAGCCAAGACCTGATCGGGGGGCAAGGTGAAAAACTGTTTTTT
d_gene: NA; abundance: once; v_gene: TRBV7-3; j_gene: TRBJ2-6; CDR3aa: CASSPRGNSGANVLTF; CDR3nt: TGTGCCAGCAGCCCCCGCGGAAACTCTGGGGCCAACGTCCTGACTTTC
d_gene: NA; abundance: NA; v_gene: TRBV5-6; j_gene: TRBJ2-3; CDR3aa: CASSLSGTSTDTQYF; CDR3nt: TGTGCCAGCAGCTTAAGCGGAACTAGCACAGATACGCAGTATTTT
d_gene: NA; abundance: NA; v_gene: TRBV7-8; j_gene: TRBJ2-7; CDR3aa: CASSFQESYEQYF; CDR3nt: TGTGCCAGCAGCTTTCAGGAATCCTACGAGCAGTACTTC
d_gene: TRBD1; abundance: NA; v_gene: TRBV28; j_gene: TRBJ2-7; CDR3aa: CASSSNGQGYFYEQYF; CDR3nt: TGTGCCAGCAGTTCCAACGGACAGGGCTACTTCTACGAGCAGTACTTC